The 3 T cell receptor beta chains below come from one sample, sequenced in a study of identical twins (dated by TCRdb to about 2016). Libraries were constructed by 5' RACE. The sequencing machine was an Illumina HiSeq 2000. TCRdb trimmed public reads at Q25 via fastp, called clones via MiXCR and kept in-frame beta chains. When rows share a CDR3 protein, they turn into one entry using the most common DNA and genes. This sample comprises under 450,000 distinct CDR3 sequences, about 18% of them detected only once. 12% of the sample is taken by the ten largest. Sequencing was done on a sample of naive T cells sorted from blood. The meaning of the sample's cell subset or site label: cells isolated with a human naive T-cell isolation kit. These receptors originate from a man between 50 and 59 years old in good health.

This clonotype was counted only a few times. The chain carries TRBV18 and TRBJ2-5; no clear D. CDR1 KGHSH and CDR2 LQKENI come from the germline V gene. This CDR3 spans 13 amino acids. Between the trimmed V and J ends, which lost 2 bases and 3 bases, there was a span of 7 bases. The CDR3 DNA reads TGTGCCAGCTCACCATTCCAGAAAGAGACCCAGTACTTC. Translating gives CASSPFQKETQYF.

This clonotype occurred a few times. CDR3 sequence: CASSSAGRGVTEAFF. In nucleotides, the CDR3 is TGCGCCAGCAGCTCGGCGGGGCGGGGGGTCACTGAAGCTTTCTTT. V gene TRBV5-1 combines with J gene TRBJ1-1; the D gene is possibly TRBD1 (5 bases). Germline loops: CDR1 SGHRS, CDR2 YFSETQ. V lost 3 bases, J lost 4 bases, and 16 bases lay in between. This CDR3 has 15 amino acids. The whole variable domain, filled in from reference TRBV5-1 and TRBJ1-1, reads KAGVTQTPRYLIKTRGQQVTLSCSPISGHRSVSWYQQTPGQGLQFLFEYFSETQRNKGNFPGRFSGRQFSNSRSEMNVSTLELGDSALYLCASSSAGRGVTEAFFGQGTRLTVV.

The sample holds a few counts of this clonotype. The chain recombines TRBV7-2 with TRBJ2-1, with D tentatively TRBD2 (5 bases). The V and J ends lost 5 bases and 0 bases respectively, with 11 bases between them. This CDR3 contains 15 residues. Germline CDR1 SGHTA, CDR2 FQGNSA. The CDR3 DNA follows: TGTGCCAGCAGCCGAGGACTGACCTCCTACAATGAGCAGTTCTTC. This encodes CASSRGLTSYNEQFF.